This T cell receptor (beta chain) was retrieved from a study of T cells in Graves' hyperthyroidism and ophthalmopathy. V lost 7 bases to trimming and J lost 0 bases, with 9 bases between them. Germline V gene lookup returns CDR1 ENHRY and CDR2 SYGVKD. The CDR3 contains 13 residues. Template material for amplifying TCR beta CDR3 regions consisted of RNA transcripts. The HTBI primer set served for first-round RT-PCR of the TCR CDR3. TCRdb re-called the multiplex PCR reads with MiXCR, one entry per CDR3 protein. The sample has some 510,000 distinct CDR3 sequences, around 46% seen once. The rearrangement links TRBV10-3 to TRBJ1-1; no clear D gene. The sample comprised peripheral blood or thyroid tissue (not recorded which). This sequence was found in a woman younger than 35 with Graves' hyperthyroidism. CDR3 bases: TGTGCCATCACTTTAACGATGAACACTGAAGCTTTCTTT. Translation: CAITLTMNTEAFF.